These 20 T cell receptor beta chains were all obtained from the same sample, sequenced in a study of cytomegalovirus exposure and HLA in healthy donors. Produced via immunoSEQ multiplex PCR; TCRdb's table is partial and in-frame only. The sample shows about 160,000 clones, about 95% of them seen only once. Specimen: PBMCs. The source of these receptors is a woman between 18 and 30 years old in good health and CMV-seronegative.

This clone was recorded once. V and J are TRBV2 and TRBJ2-7; D might be TRBD1 (7 bases). This CDR3 region has 14 residues. V was clipped by 7 bases and J by 11 bases, with 24 bases between them. Looked up from germline, CDR1 is SNHLY and CDR2 is FYNNEI. CDR3 nucleotide sequence: TGTGCCAGCACCGGGGGACAGAAGTACCCAATGAAGTACTTC. Protein sequence: CASTGGQKYPMKYF.

The count of this clone is one. V gene TRBV13 combines with J gene TRBJ1-1, with 7 nucleotides matching TRBD1. Germline V gene sequence: CDR1 PRHDT, CDR2 FYEKMQ (reference sequence). This CDR3 has 13 residues. V lost 6 bases and J lost 0; bases outside the gene matches: 1. The DNA of the CDR3 is TGTGCCAGCAGGGACAGGATGAACACTGAAGCTTTCTTT. As protein: CASRDRMNTEAFF.

V is TRBV5-1 and J is TRBJ2-5; D possibly corresponds to TRBD2 (5 bases). Germline V gene data show CDR1 as SGHRS and CDR2 as YFSETQ. The CDR3 has 17 residues. V lost 0 bases, J lost 0 bases, and 15 bases lay in between. CDR3 amino acids: CASSLGPGGSYQETQYF. In DNA, the CDR3 is TGCGCCAGCAGCTTGGGCCCCGGCGGGTCGTACCAAGAGACCCAGTACTTC. The full variable domain, completed using reference TRBV5-1 and TRBJ2-5, is KAGVTQTPRYLIKTRGQQVTLSCSPISGHRSVSWYQQTPGQGLQFLFEYFSETQRNKGNFPGRFSGRQFSNSRSEMNVSTLELGDSALYLCASSLGPGGSYQETQYFGPGTRLLVL.

V gene TRBV5-1 combines with J gene TRBJ1-3; D is ambiguous. Trimming removed 5 bases from V and 7 bases from J, with 16 bases in between. The CDR3 contains 14 residues. Germline-derived CDR1 and CDR2 are SGHRS and YFSETQ. The CDR3 nucleotides read TGCGCCAGCAGGTCGTCGGGTGATGGCAACACCATATATTTT. Encoded protein: CASRSSGDGNTIYF.

This chain uses TRBV6-1 with TRBJ2-7; 8 positions match TRBD1. From germline, CDR1 is MNHNS and CDR2 SASEGT. The CDR3 runs 15 residues. Trimming at V came to 1 base and at J to 0 bases, leaving 2 bases not matched to a gene. The CDR3 is CASSEGTGISYEQYF. The CDR3 DNA reads TGTGCCAGCAGTGAAGGGACAGGGATCTCCTACGAGCAGTACTTC.

V usage is TRBV7-2 and J usage is TRBJ2-3, with 7 bases identical to TRBD2. This CDR3 is built from 15 residues. The germline gives CDR1 SGHTA, CDR2 FQGNSA. The junction had 7 bases not matched to a gene; V was cut back by 3 bases and J by 4 bases. CDR3 in amino acids: CASSFSGSPSDTQYF. In nucleotides, the CDR3 is TGTGCCAGCAGCTTTAGCGGGTCCCCTTCAGATACGCAGTATTTT.

The table lists this clone with a count of one. This chain uses TRBV19 with TRBJ1-5, with D perhaps matching TRBD1 (6 bases). From germline, CDR1 is LNHDA and CDR2 SQIVND (reference sequence). Trimming pared 3 bases from V and 0 bases from J, leaving 12 bases between. The length of the CDR3 is 16 residues. The CDR3 here is CASSIHRVGSNQPQHF. The CDR3 DNA sequence: TGTGCCAGTAGTATCCACAGGGTAGGTAGCAATCAGCCCCAGCATTTT.

This chain uses TRBV5-8 with TRBJ1-5; 7 bases match TRBD1. CDR1 and CDR2 (germline): SGHTS, YDEGEE. V lost 4 bases and J lost 0; bases outside the gene matches: 13. The CDR3 spans 18 residues. The CDR3 nucleotides are TGTGCCAGCAGCGCGTGGACAGGTGGGGGGTATAGCAATCAGCCCCAGCATTTT. It encodes CASSAWTGGGYSNQPQHF.

The J gene is TRBJ2-3, the V gene TRBV7-3, with 12 nucleotides matching TRBD2. CDR1 is SGHTA, CDR2 FQGTGA, per germline. V dropped 3 bases and J dropped 7; count of bases not matched to a gene: 11. The CDR3 is 17 amino acids. The CDR3 is CASSFGSLAGGRNTQYF. The CDR3 region has the DNA TGTGCCAGCAGCTTTGGCTCCCTAGCGGGGGGGCGAAATACGCAGTATTTT.

The chain couples TRBV5-6 to TRBJ2-2; 9 nucleotides agree with TRBD1. CDR3 length equals 15 residues. V trimming: 1 base; J trimming: 4 bases; junction bases outside the gene matches: 2. The germline V gene encodes CDR1 SGHDT and CDR2 YYEEEE. The CDR3 sequence: CASSLWTGVTGELFF. The DNA for the CDR3 is TGTGCCAGCAGCTTGTGGACAGGGGTCACCGGGGAGCTGTTTTTT.

The V call is TRBV5-6, the J call TRBJ2-1, with a possible D match to TRBD2 (5 bases). The CDR3 spans 14 residues. Germline V gene data show CDR1 as SGHDT and CDR2 as YYEEEE. The germline V and J ends were trimmed by 0 bases and 2 bases, with 6 bases remaining between them. CDR3 protein: CASSLALAYNEQFF. In DNA form, the CDR3 reads TGTGCCAGCAGCTTGGCACTAGCCTACAATGAGCAGTTCTTC.

This chain joins TRBV5-1 and TRBJ1-6; TRBD1 aligns across 8 bases. Germline CDR1 reads SGHRS; CDR2 reads YFSETQ. The CDR3 runs 15 residues. Losses at the gene ends were 6 bases for V and 6 bases for J; bases not matched to a gene: 8. CDR3 nucleotides: TGCGCCAGCAAGGTCGGGCAGGGGGCTAATTCACCCCTCCACTTT. It yields the protein CASKVGQGANSPLHF.

The chain links TRBV15 to TRBJ2-7, with TRBD2 matching 8 bases. J lost 1 base, V lost 0 bases, and 5 bases had no gene match. Germline V gene data show CDR1 as LNHNV and CDR2 as YYDKDF (reference sequence). The CDR3 is 16 amino acids. CDR3 DNA: TGTGCCACCAGCAGAGAACGGACTAGCCTTTCCTACGAGCAGTACTTC. Translation gives CATSRERTSLSYEQYF.

The rearrangement uses TRBV9 and TRBJ2-2, with TRBD2 matching over 14 bases. Unmatched junction bases numbered 12, after V lost 0 bases and J lost 2 bases. The germline CDR1 and CDR2 sequences are SGDLS and YYNGEE. The CDR3 runs 21 residues. The CDR3 spells CASSVDGGLAGDYYNTGELFF. The CDR3 DNA reads as TGTGCCAGCAGCGTAGATGGGGGACTAGCGGGGGACTACTACAACACCGGGGAGCTGTTTTTT.

The CDR3 region is CASSHREQETQYF. The CDR3 DNA reads as TGTGCCAGCAGCCACAGGGAGCAAGAGACCCAGTACTTC. The chain links TRBV7-9 to TRBJ2-5; TRBD1 might be the D (6 bases). V lost 5 bases and J lost 2, with 9 bases in between. The germline V gene has CDR1 SEHNR and CDR2 FQNEAQ (reference sequence). This CDR3 has 13 residues.

The rearrangement uses TRBV7-2 and TRBJ2-7; 8 nucleotides line up with TRBD1. J lost 4 bases, V lost 4 bases, and 0 bases had no gene match. The CDR3 spans 12 residues. In germline, CDR1 is SGHTA, CDR2 FQGNSA. Here the CDR3 reads CASSWTGYEQYF. CDR3 coding DNA: TGTGCCAGCAGCTGGACAGGGTACGAGCAGTACTTC.

This chain links TRBV5-1 with TRBJ2-3; 7 positions match TRBD1. This CDR3 is 15 amino acids long. From germline, CDR1 is SGHRS and CDR2 YFSETQ. With V trimmed by 0 bases and J by 3 bases, 4 bases remained unmatched. The CDR3 region has the DNA TGCGCCAGCAGCTTGGGTGACAGGGAGACAGATACGCAGTATTTT. Encoded protein: CASSLGDRETDTQYF.

The chain recombines TRBV2 with TRBJ2-1; 10 positions match TRBD2. Germline V lookup: CDR1 SNHLY, CDR2 FYNNEI. This CDR3 spans 13 amino acids. The V gene end was trimmed by 7 bases and the J gene end by 8 bases; junction bases not matched to a gene: 5. The CDR3 sequence is CASNSGGFYEQFF. In nucleotides, the CDR3 is TGTGCCAGCAATAGCGGGGGGTTTTATGAGCAGTTCTTC.

This rearrangement joins TRBV4-1 to TRBJ1-1; D remains unclear. The germline gives CDR1 MGHRA, CDR2 YSYEKL. The V end was cut by 2 bases, the J end by 5 bases, with 12 bases between. CDR3 size: 14 residues. This chain's CDR3 is CASSQSAGMTEAFF. CDR3 sequence (DNA): TGCGCCAGCAGCCAATCGGCGGGGATGACTGAAGCTTTCTTT.

The genes are TRBV5-4 and TRBJ2-1; the match to TRBD1 covers 10 bases. The length of the CDR3 is 15 residues. Germline trimming cut 3 bases from V and 7 bases from J; bases unmatched to any gene: 7. Germline V lookup: CDR1 SGHNT, CDR2 YYREEE (reference sequence). CDR3 nucleotides: TGTGCCAGCAGCTCCCGGGACAGGGGAAGAAATGAGCAGTTCTTC. Its translation: CASSSRDRGRNEQFF.